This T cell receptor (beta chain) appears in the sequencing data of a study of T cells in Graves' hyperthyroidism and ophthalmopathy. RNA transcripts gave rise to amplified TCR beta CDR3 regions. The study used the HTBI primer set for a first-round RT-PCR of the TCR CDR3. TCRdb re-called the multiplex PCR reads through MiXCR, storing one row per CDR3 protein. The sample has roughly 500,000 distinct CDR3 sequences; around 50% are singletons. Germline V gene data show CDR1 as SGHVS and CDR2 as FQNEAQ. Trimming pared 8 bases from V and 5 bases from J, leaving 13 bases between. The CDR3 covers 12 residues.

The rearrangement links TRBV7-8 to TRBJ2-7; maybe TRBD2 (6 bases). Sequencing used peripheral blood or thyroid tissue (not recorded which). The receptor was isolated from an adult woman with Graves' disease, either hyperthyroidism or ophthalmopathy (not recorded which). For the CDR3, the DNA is TGTGCCAGCTGGGGGGTAGAAGACGAGCAGTACTTC. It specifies CASWGVEDEQYF.